This T cell receptor (beta chain) was documented in a study of shared clonotypes between healthy human individuals. The CDR3 length is 16 residues. Unmatched junction bases numbered 5, after V lost 6 bases and J lost 1 base. Germline V gene sequence: CDR1 SNHLY, CDR2 FYNNEI. The study ran the assay at deep level. The repertoire was sequenced with immunoSEQ multiplex PCR; TCRdb's copy has only in-frame clones and lacks some. The sample lists over a million clones, 95% to 97% occurring once. The sequence was collected from a man younger than 45 in good health. The chain has TRBV2 and TRBJ2-1; 11 bases fit TRBD2. The sample consisted of naive CD4+ T cells sorted from blood. Noted subset: CD45RA+ positively selected. The CDR3 loop reads CASRELAGDSYNEQFF. DNA for the CDR3: TGTGCCAGCAGGGAACTAGCGGGAGATTCCTACAATGAGCAGTTCTTC.